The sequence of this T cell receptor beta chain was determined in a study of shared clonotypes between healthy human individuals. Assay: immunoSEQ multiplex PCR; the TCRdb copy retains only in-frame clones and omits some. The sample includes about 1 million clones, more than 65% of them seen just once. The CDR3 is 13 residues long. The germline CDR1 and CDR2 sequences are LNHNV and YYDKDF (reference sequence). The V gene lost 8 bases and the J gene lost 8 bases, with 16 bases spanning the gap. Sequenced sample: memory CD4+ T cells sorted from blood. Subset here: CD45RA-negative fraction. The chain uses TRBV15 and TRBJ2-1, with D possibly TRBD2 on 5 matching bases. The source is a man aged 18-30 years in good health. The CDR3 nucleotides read TGTGCCACCTCGGATGGGCGGAGGCATGAGCAGTTCTTC. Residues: CATSDGRRHEQFF.